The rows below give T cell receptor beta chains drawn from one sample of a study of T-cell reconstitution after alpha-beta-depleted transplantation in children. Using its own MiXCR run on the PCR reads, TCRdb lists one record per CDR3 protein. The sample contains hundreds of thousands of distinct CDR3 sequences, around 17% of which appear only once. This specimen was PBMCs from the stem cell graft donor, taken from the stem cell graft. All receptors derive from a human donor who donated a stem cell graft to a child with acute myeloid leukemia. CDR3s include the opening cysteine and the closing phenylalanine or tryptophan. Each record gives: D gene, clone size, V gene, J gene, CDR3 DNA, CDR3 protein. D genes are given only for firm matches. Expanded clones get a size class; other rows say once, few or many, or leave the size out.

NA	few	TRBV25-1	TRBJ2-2	TGTGCCAGGACCGCCGGGACTCACACCGGGGAGCTGTTTTTT	CARTAGTHTGELFF
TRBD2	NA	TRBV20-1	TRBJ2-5	TGCAGTGCCCAGAGAGGTCTAGCGGGGCTCCAAGAGACCCAGTACTTC	CSAQRGLAGLQETQYF
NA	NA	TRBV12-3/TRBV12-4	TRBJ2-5	TGTGCCAGCAGTTTACGAGGGTTCCAAGAGACCCAGTACTTC	CASSLRGFQETQYF
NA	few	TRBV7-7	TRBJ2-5	TGTGCCAGCAGCCCGGCGACCCGACTGAACCAAGAGACCCAGTACTTC	CASSPATRLNQETQYF
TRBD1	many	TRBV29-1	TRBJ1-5	TGCAGCGTTGGACAGGGGCGGAATCAGCCCCAGCATTTT	CSVGQGRNQPQHF
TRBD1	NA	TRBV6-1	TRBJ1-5	TGTGCCAGCAGTAAGGGACAGGGAAGTGTGTATCAGCCCCAGCATTTT	CASSKGQGSVYQPQHF
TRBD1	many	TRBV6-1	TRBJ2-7	TGTGCCAGCACTCCGGGACAGGGACCCTACGAGCAGTACTTC	CASTPGQGPYEQYF
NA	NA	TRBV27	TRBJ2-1	TGTGCCACTTCAACTATCAATGAGCAGTTCTTC	CATSTINEQFF
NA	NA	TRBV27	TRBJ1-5	TGTGCCAGCAGCCCCCGGTGGGGGAGGGTTCAGCCCCAGCATTTT	CASSPRWGRVQPQHF
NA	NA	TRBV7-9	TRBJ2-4	TGTGCCAGCAGCCTTCTGACGGGTTTAGCCAAAAACATTCAGTACTTC	CASSLLTGLAKNIQYF
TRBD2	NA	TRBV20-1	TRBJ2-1	TGCTGTGCCGCCGGCGGCCTAGCGGATTACAATGAGCAGTTCTTC	CCAAGGLADYNEQFF
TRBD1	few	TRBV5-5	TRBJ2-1	TGTGCCAGCAGCCCCAGGACAGGGGGCAGGGATGAGCAGTTCTTC	CASSPRTGGRDEQFF
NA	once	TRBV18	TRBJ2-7	TGTGCCAGCTCACCCGGGTCTTCTGGTCTGGGCGAGCAGTACTTC	CASSPGSSGLGEQYF
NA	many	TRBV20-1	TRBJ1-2	TGCAGTGCTCCACACCCCCGCCGGGATGGCTACACCTTC	CSAPHPRRDGYTF
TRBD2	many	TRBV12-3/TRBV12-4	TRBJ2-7	TGTGCCAGCAGCCCGGGACTAGGGTACGAGCAGTACTTC	CASSPGLGYEQYF
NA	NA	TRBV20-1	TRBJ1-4	TGCAGTGCTAGTGCCTCGGGGGTAAAACTGTTTTTT	CSASASGVKLFF
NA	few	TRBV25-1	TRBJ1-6	TGTGCCAGCAGTGAATTCCGGGGAGGGGATAATTCACCCCTCCACTTT	CASSEFRGGDNSPLHF
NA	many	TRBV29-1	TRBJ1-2	TGCAGCTCGCTGGGGGGGTATGGCTACACCTTC	CSSLGGYGYTF
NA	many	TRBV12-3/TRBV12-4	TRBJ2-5	TGTGCCAGCAGCCACCGGGAGTACCAAGAGACCCAGTACTTC	CASSHREYQETQYF
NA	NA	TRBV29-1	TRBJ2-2	TGCAGCGTTGCAGGTCGGGACACCGGGGAGCTGTTTTTT	CSVAGRDTGELFF